The clone carrying this T cell receptor (beta chain) was detected a few times. Its antigen is not identified. A primer in the constant region served to generate TCR beta cDNA from 450 to 600 ng of total RNA. The TCR beta library was amplified through three nested multiplex PCR rounds in a modified ARM-PCR procedure. It was with TRBV1-TRBV30 forward primers and a C-beta reverse primer that the first two PCR rounds were run, at around 11 cycles each. TCRdb re-called the multiplex PCR reads with MiXCR, one entry per CDR3 protein. The table records roughly 180,000 distinct CDR3 sequences, around 60% of them present only once. These data are taken from a study of tumor-infiltrating lymphocytes in primary liver carcinoma. Study results and limitations: Tumors carried a top-250-clone fraction significantly exceeding that of blood (p = 0.039). Unsorted bulk sampling ruled out any CD4+ versus CD8+ repertoire comparison.

The CDR3 runs to 15 residues. Trimming pared 6 bases from V and 4 bases from J, leaving 17 bases between. Germline V CDR1 and CDR2: MNHNS, SASEGT. Germline DNA was also extracted, while the blood RNA originated from unsorted whole blood. The V call is TRBV6-1, the J call TRBJ2-3, with D maybe TRBD1 (5 bases). This receptor was identified in a man aged 35 to 55 with primary liver carcinoma and hepatitis B virus infection. The source material was peripheral blood. The CDR3 DNA sequence: TGTGCCAGCAGGGCCCCCAAGGGGTTGGCAGATACGCAGTATTTT. Protein sequence: CASRAPKGLADTQYF.